This TCR beta chain was identified in a study of shared clonotypes between healthy human individuals. Data came from immunoSEQ multiplex PCR; TCRdb stores just in-frame clones and leaves some out. The sample lists about 490,000 clones, 70% to 80% occurring once. Sequencing was carried out using PBMCs. This clonotype was obtained from a woman between 40 and 55 years old in good health. Some clones in this sample may be carry-over from other donors' samples.

The CDR3 sequence is CASSLGGESGYTF. The CDR3 coding sequence is TGCGCCAGCAGCTTGGGAGGGGAGAGTGGCTACACCTTC. The chain joins TRBV5-1 to TRBJ1-2; D is possibly TRBD1 (5 bases). The V and J ends lost 0 bases and 7 bases respectively, with 10 bases between them. Germline V gives CDR1 SGHRS, CDR2 YFSETQ. This CDR3 has 13 amino acids.